This TCR beta chain was documented in a study of blood T cell repertoires in COVID-19. Turning to the study itself: There were acute and convalescent COVID-19 samples, and they came from the United States, Italy and Spain. T cells, B-cell-depleted T cells, or PBMCs supplied cDNA or gDNA.

Comment on this clone: Other DNA sequences within the sample encode an identical CDR3.

In the original workflow: The assay estimated nucleated cells by amplifying reference gene primers. TCRdb keeps only in-frame clones here, not all; method: immunoSEQ multiplex PCR. V, J and clone size were drawn from that table, and D and trimming were deduced from the DNA. The table records approximately 670,000 clones, approximately 90% of them present only once. Germline CDR1 and CDR2: MNHEY and SVGAGI. CDR3 size: 12 residues. V shed 6 bases and J 7 bases; nucleotides not matched to a gene: 4. Sequences were obtained from peripheral blood. The TCR comes from a woman between 18 and 30 years old with acute or convalescent COVID-19. The V gene is TRBV6-5, the J gene TRBJ1-2, with 8 nucleotides matching TRBD1. CDR3 amino acids: CASSQGAGGYTF. The CDR3 DNA is TGTGCCAGCAGCCAGGGGGCAGGTGGCTACACCTTC.